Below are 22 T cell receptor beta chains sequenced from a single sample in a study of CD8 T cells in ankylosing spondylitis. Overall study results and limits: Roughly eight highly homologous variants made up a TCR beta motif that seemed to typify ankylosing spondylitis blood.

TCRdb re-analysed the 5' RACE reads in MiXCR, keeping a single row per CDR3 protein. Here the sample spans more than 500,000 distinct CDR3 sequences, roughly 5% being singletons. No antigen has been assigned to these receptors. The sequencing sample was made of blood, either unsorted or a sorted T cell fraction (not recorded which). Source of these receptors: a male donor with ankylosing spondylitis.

CDR3 coding DNA: TGTGCCAGCAGTCCCCACAGGGGAGAAAGCAATGAGCAGTTCTTC. It specifies CASSPHRGESNEQFF. The gene calls are TRBV12-3 or TRBV12-4 and TRBJ2-1; 7 nucleotides agree with TRBD1. The CDR3 sequence is 15 residues long. Trimming took 5 bases from V and 6 from J; bases not matched to a gene: 10.

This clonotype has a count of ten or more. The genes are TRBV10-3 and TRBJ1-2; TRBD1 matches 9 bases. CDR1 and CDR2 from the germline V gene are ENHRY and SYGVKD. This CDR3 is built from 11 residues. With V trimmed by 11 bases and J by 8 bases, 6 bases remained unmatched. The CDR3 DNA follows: TGTGCCTTACGGACAGGGGTCGGCTACACCTTC. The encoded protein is CALRTGVGYTF.

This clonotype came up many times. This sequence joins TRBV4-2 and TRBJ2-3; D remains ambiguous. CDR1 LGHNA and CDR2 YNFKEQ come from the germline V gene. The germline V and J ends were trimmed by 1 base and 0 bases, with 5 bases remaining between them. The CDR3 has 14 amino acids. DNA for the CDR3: TGTGCCAGCAGCCAAGTGTCAAGCACAGATACGCAGTATTTT. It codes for CASSQVSSTDTQYF.

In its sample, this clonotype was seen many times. Here the CDR3 reads CASSLYAGVYTDTQYF. The CDR3 coding sequence is TGTGCCAGCAGCTTATACGCGGGGGTTTACACAGATACGCAGTATTTT. The chain links TRBV7-2 to TRBJ2-3, with 7 bases matching TRBD2. CDR3 length: 16 residues. Germline V lookup: CDR1 SGHTA, CDR2 FQGNSA. V lost 2 bases, J lost 2 bases, and 7 bases stayed unmatched.

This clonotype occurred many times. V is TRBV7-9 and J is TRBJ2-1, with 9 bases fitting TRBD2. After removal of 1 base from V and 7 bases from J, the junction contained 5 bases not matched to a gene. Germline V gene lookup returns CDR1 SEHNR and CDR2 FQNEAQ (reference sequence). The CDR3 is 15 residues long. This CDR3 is CASSLGTSASNEQFF. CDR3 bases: TGTGCCAGCAGCTTAGGGACTAGCGCCTCAAATGAGCAGTTCTTC.

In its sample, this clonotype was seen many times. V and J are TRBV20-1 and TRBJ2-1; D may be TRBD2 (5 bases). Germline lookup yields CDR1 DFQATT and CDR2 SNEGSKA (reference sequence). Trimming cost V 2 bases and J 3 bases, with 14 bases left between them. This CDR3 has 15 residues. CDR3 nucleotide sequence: TGCAGTGCTAGAACCCTGTCGGGAAGCTACAATGAGCAGTTCTTC. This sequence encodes CSARTLSGSYNEQFF.

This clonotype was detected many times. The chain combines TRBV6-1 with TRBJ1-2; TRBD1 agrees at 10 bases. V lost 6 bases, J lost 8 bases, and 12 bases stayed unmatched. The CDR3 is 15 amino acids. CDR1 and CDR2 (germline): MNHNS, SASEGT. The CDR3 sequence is CASSAPGTGAFGYTF. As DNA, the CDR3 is TGTGCCAGCAGCGCCCCTGGGACAGGGGCTTTCGGCTACACCTTC.

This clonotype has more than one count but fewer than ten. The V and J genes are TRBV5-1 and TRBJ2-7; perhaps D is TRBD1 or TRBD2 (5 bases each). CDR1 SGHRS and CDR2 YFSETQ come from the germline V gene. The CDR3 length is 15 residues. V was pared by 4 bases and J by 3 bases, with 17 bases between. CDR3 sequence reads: CASSPTSGALYEQYF. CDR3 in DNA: TGCGCCAGCAGCCCCACCTCCGGGGCCCTCTACGAGCAGTACTTC.

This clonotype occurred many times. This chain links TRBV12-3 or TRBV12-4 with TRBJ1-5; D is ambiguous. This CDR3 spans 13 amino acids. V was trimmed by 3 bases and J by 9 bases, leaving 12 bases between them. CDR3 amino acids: CASSFALTGPQHF. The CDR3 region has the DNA TGTGCCAGCAGTTTTGCCCTCACGGGGCCCCAGCATTTT.

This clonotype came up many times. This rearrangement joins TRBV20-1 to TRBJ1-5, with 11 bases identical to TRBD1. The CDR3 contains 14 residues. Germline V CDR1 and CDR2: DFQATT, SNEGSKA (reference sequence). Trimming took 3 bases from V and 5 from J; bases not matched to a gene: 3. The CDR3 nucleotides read TGCAGTGCTAGCCGGGGACAGGGGGATCAGCCCCAGCATTTT. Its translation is CSASRGQGDQPQHF.

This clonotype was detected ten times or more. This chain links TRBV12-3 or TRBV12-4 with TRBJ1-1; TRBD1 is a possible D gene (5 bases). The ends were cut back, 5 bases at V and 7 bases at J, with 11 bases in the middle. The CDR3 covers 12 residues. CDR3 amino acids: CASSGAIREAFF. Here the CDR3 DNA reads TGTGCCAGCAGTGGGGCTATCCGTGAAGCTTTCTTT.

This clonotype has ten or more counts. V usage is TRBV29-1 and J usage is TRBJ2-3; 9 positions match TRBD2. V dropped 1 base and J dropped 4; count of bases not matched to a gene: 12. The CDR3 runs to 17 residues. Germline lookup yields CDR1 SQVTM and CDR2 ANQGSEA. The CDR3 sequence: CSVEGGSRTSVPDTQYF. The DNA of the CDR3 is TGCAGCGTTGAAGGAGGTTCGAGGACTAGCGTCCCAGATACGCAGTATTTT.

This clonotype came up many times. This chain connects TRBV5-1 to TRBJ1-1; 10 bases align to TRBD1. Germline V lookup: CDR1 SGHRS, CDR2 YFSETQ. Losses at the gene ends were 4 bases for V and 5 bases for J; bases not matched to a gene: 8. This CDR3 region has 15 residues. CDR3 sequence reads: CASSPPGQGWTEAFF. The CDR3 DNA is TGCGCCAGCAGCCCTCCGGGACAGGGGTGGACTGAAGCTTTCTTT.

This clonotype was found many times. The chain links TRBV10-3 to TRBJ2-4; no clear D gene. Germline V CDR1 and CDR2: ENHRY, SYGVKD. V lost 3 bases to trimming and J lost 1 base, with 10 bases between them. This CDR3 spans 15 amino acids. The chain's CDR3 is CAISEHGEAKNIQYF. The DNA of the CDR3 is TGTGCCATCAGTGAACACGGTGAGGCCAAAAACATTCAGTACTTC.

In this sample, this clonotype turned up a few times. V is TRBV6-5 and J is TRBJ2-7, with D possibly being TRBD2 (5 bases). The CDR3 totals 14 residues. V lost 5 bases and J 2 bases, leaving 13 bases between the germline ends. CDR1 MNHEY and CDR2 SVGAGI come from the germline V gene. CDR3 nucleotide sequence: TGTGCCAGCAGTACATCGACCGGGACCTACGAGCAGTACTTC. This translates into CASSTSTGTYEQYF.

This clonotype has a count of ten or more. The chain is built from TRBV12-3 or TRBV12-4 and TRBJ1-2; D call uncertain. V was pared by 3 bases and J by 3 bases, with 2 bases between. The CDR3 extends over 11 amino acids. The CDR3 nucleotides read TGTGCCAGCAGTTTGTACTATGGCTACACCTTC. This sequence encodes CASSLYYGYTF.

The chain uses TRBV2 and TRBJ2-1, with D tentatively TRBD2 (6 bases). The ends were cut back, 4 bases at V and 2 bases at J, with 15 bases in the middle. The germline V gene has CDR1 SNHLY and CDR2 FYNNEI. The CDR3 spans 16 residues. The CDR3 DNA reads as TGTGCCAGCAGTGGGCCCCACGGAGGGACCTACAATGAGCAGTTCTTC. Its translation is CASSGPHGGTYNEQFF.

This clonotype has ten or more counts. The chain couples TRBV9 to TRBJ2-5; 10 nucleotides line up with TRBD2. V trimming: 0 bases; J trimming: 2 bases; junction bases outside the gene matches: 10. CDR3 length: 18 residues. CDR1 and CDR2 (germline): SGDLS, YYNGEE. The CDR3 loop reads CASSVATRSGGGQETQYF. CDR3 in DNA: TGTGCCAGCAGCGTAGCCACCCGGAGCGGGGGGGGACAAGAGACCCAGTACTTC.

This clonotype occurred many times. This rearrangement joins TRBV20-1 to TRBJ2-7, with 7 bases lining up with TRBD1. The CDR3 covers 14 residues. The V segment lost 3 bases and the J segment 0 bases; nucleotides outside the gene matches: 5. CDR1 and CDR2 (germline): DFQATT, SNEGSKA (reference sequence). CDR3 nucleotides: TGCAGTGCTAGTCCCAGGGGGATCTCCTACGAGCAGTACTTC. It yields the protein CSASPRGISYEQYF.

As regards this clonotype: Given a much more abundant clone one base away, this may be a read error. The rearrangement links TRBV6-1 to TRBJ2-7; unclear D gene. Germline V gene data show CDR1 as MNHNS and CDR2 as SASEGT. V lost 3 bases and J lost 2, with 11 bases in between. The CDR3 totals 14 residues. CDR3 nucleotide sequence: TGTGCCAGCAGTGATGGGTTAGCCGCCTACGAGCAGTACTTC. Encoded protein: CASSDGLAAYEQYF.

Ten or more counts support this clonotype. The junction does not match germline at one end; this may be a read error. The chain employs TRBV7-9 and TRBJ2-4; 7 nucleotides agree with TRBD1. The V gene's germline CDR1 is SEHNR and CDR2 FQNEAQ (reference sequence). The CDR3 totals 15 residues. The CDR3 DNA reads TGTGCCGGCAGTTCTGGACAGGCCCCTCGGAACATTCAGTACTTC. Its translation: CAGSSGQAPRNIQYF.

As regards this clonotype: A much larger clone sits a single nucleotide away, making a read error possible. The CDR3 nucleotides are TGCAGTGCTCAACGACTAGCGGGTAGAACAGATACGCAGTATTTT. As protein: CSAQRLAGRTDTQYF. The chain combines TRBV20-1 with TRBJ2-3; 10 bases agree with TRBD2. CDR1 and CDR2 from the germline V gene are DFQATT and SNEGSKA (reference sequence). There are 15 residues in the CDR3. J was trimmed by 3 bases and V by 5 bases; bases with no gene match: 8.